The 23 T cell receptor beta chains given below trace back to one sample, sequenced in a study of T cell repertoires in cytomegalovirus infection. TCRdb ran MiXCR on the reads and lists one entry per CDR3 protein. The table records over 300,000 distinct CDR3 sequences, around a tenth of them present only once. Sequences were obtained from PBMCs. Source of these receptors: a human donor in good health (CMV status not recorded). Some clones in this sample may be carry-over from other donors' samples.

This clonotype was seen ten or more times. This chain joins TRBV19 and TRBJ2-1, with 8 nucleotides matching TRBD2. V gave up 10 bases and J gave up 8 bases; unmatched junction bases: 22. Germline V gives CDR1 LNHDA, CDR2 SQIVND (reference sequence). The CDR3 sequence is 17 residues long. This CDR3 reads CATLNRERQRGYYEQFF. The CDR3 DNA is TGTGCCACCCTAAACCGGGAGCGGCAGCGGGGGTACTATGAGCAGTTCTTC.

A few counts support this clonotype. The chain links TRBV30 to TRBJ1-5; no firm D call. The CDR3 covers 13 residues. The ends were cut back, 2 bases at V and 3 bases at J, with 8 bases in the middle. CDR1 and CDR2 from the germline V gene are GTSNPN and SVGIG (reference sequence). The CDR3 reads CAWSREYNQPQHF. The CDR3 DNA reads TGTGCCTGGAGTAGGGAGTACAATCAGCCCCAGCATTTT.

The rearrangement joins TRBV6-8 to TRBJ2-6; D possibly corresponds to TRBD1 (6 bases). This CDR3 is built from 14 residues. Germline values: CDR1 MNHGY, CDR2 SAAAGT. V lost 10 bases, J lost 0 bases, and 10 bases lay in between. The DNA for the CDR3 is TGTGCCATCGCGACAGGCTCTGGGGCCAACGTCCTGACTTTC. Protein product: CAIATGSGANVLTF.

The V and J genes are TRBV27 and TRBJ1-6; tentative D call: TRBD1 (6 bases). The CDR3 is 16 residues long. Germline CDR1 MNHEY, CDR2 SMNVEV (reference sequence). Deletions cut 4 bases from V and 3 bases from J, with 13 bases between. The CDR3 here is CASSSPGQHYNSPLHF. In DNA form, the CDR3 reads TGTGCCAGCAGTTCACCTGGACAGCACTATAATTCACCCCTCCACTTT.

The gene calls are TRBV12-3 or TRBV12-4 and TRBJ2-5; D perhaps matches TRBD2 (6 bases). The CDR3 covers 15 residues. V lost 3 bases, J lost 3 bases, and 14 bases lay in between. The CDR3 loop reads CASSLLRAGKETQYF. The CDR3 nucleotides read TGTGCCAGCAGTTTGCTCAGGGCGGGGAAAGAGACCCAGTACTTC.

This clonotype was seen a handful of times. This chain links TRBV15 with TRBJ2-3, with D perhaps matching TRBD2 (5 bases). CDR3 length: 16 amino acids. Germline V gives CDR1 LNHNV, CDR2 YYDKDF (reference sequence). The V end lost 4 bases, the J end lost 6 bases, and 20 bases lay between the germline ends. CDR3 region: CATSTPRRQRADTQYF. DNA for the CDR3: TGTGCCACCAGCACCCCTCGGCGCCAGAGGGCGGATACGCAGTATTTT.

The chain couples TRBV4-3 to TRBJ2-5; a possible D gene is TRBD2 (6 bases). The CDR3 is made up of 14 amino acids. V lost 1 base, J lost 2 bases, and 8 bases lay in between. In germline, CDR1 is LGHNA, CDR2 YSLEER. CDR3 nucleotide sequence: TGCGCCAGCAGCCAAGGCCGGGAGCAAGAGACCCAGTACTTC. Its protein is CASSQGREQETQYF.

This clonotype was detected only a few times. The rearrangement joins TRBV6-2 or TRBV6-3 to TRBJ1-5, with D maybe TRBD1 (5 bases). V lost 0 bases, J lost 7 bases, and 16 bases lay in between. Germline lookup yields CDR1 MNHEY and CDR2 SVGEGT. CDR3 length: 16 amino acids. CDR3: CASSYSPRAQGQPQHF. The CDR3 region has the DNA TGTGCCAGCAGTTACTCGCCCAGGGCTCAAGGGCAGCCCCAGCATTTT.

This clonotype has at least ten counts. V and J are TRBV7-6 and TRBJ2-1; 8 positions agree with TRBD2. CDR1 and CDR2 (germline): SGHVS, FNYEAQ. J gave up 7 bases and V 5 bases, and 7 bases lay outside the gene matches. CDR3 size: 14 residues. CDR3 coding DNA: TGTGCCAGCAGCCCACGACTAGCGCCGAATGAGCAGTTCTTC. The encoded protein is CASSPRLAPNEQFF.

As to this clonotype: Being one base from a much bigger clone, this may be a read error. V is TRBV7-3 and J is TRBJ1-1; 7 nucleotides line up with TRBD1. The CDR3 contains 16 residues. V shed 3 bases, J shed 3 bases, and the junction held 10 bases outside the gene matches. Germline CDR1 and CDR2: SGHTA and FQGTGA. The CDR3 DNA reads TGTGCCAGCAGCTTCTATTTTAAAACAGGGGACACTGAAGCTTTCTTT. Translating it yields CASSFYFKTGDTEAFF.

This clonotype has a count of ten or more. The chain uses TRBV7-2 and TRBJ2-3; 8 bases map to TRBD2. V was pared by 3 bases and J by 1 base, with 0 bases of the junction left unmatched. This CDR3 is built from 14 residues. Germline V gene sequence: CDR1 SGHTA, CDR2 FQGNSA. The CDR3 here is CASSLTSGTDTQYF. Here the CDR3 DNA reads TGTGCCAGCAGCTTGACTAGCGGCACAGATACGCAGTATTTT.

This chain links TRBV6-2 or TRBV6-3 with TRBJ2-1, with 10 nucleotides matching TRBD2. The V and J ends lost 6 bases and 5 bases, in that order; junction bases with no gene match: 4. Germline CDR1 and CDR2: MNHEY and SVGEGT. The CDR3 has 14 amino acids. This CDR3 reads CASRERGGHNEQFF. As DNA, the CDR3 is TGTGCCAGCAGGGAGCGGGGGGGCCACAATGAGCAGTTCTTC.

This clonotype turned up a few times. The chain uses TRBV4-1 and TRBJ1-5; D not certain. In germline, CDR1 is MGHRA, CDR2 YSYEKL. The CDR3 runs 15 residues. Trimming took 0 bases from V and 3 from J, leaving 9 bases between them. The CDR3: CASSQDPRPNQPQHF. The CDR3 DNA reads TGCGCCAGCAGCCAAGATCCCAGACCCAATCAGCCCCAGCATTTT.

This chain joins TRBV6-2 or TRBV6-3 and TRBJ2-1, with D uncertain. The CDR3 is 12 amino acids. Germline V gene data show CDR1 as MNHEY and CDR2 as SVGEGT. V was shortened by 4 bases and J by 9 bases, with 10 bases between the two germline ends. CDR3 nucleotide sequence: TGTGCCAGCAGTTGGAAGTTAGTTGAGCAGTTCTTC. Amino acids: CASSWKLVEQFF.

This clonotype was counted between two and nine times. This chain uses TRBV20-1 with TRBJ2-5; 7 bases align to TRBD2. Germline V gene sequence: CDR1 DFQATT, CDR2 SNEGSKA (reference sequence). J lost 1 base, V lost 4 bases, and 9 bases had no gene match. The CDR3 covers 15 residues. The CDR3 loop is CSAKPRGRPQETQYF. The CDR3 bases are TGCAGTGCTAAACCCCGCGGGAGACCCCAAGAGACCCAGTACTTC.

This clonotype has at least ten counts. The J gene is TRBJ2-7, the V gene TRBV7-2, with 7 bases matching TRBD2. Trimming removed 1 base from V and 0 bases from J; junction bases left unmatched: 9. Germline V CDR1 and CDR2: SGHTA, FQGNSA. This CDR3 spans 17 amino acids. The CDR3, as DNA: TGTGCCAGCAGCTTAGGAGGTCTAGCGGTTTACTCCTACGAGCAGTACTTC. Translation: CASSLGGLAVYSYEQYF. The whole variable domain, remainder taken from reference TRBV7-2 and TRBJ2-7, is GAGVSQSPSNKVTEKGKDVELRCDPISGHTALYWYRQSLGQGLEFLIYFQGNSAPDKSGLPSDRFSAERTGGSVSTLTIQRTQQEDSAVYLCASSLGGLAVYSYEQYFGPGTRLTVT.

The chain uses TRBV10-3 and TRBJ2-1, with D perhaps TRBD2 (6 bases). V lost 5 bases and J lost 7, with 18 bases in between. Germline CDR1 reads ENHRY; CDR2 reads SYGVKD. This CDR3 contains 15 residues. The CDR3 loop reads CAISIDPTGSNEQFF. The CDR3 bases are TGTGCCATCAGTATCGACCCCACCGGGAGTAATGAGCAGTTCTTC.

Notes on this clonotype: A single base separates this from a much larger clone, so it may be a read error. J is TRBJ1-5 and V is TRBV6-2 or TRBV6-3; D ambiguous. The germline V gene has CDR1 MNHEY and CDR2 SVGEGT. The CDR3 has 14 amino acids. The CDR3: CASSWFGSNQSQHF. CDR3 nucleotide sequence: TGTGCCAGCAGTTGGTTCGGGAGCAATCAGTCCCAGCATTTT.

In its sample, this clonotype was seen many times. The rearrangement links TRBV28 to TRBJ2-7; D ambiguous. CDR1 MDHEN and CDR2 SYDVKM come from the germline V gene. V was shortened by 5 bases and J by 0 bases, with 14 bases between the two germline ends. CDR3 length equals 15 residues. CDR3 sequence (DNA): TGTGCCAGCAGTCCACGGACCCTGTCCTCCTACGAGCAGTACTTC. Protein product: CASSPRTLSSYEQYF.

This clonotype was counted only a few times. The V call is TRBV7-2, the J call TRBJ2-5; D is uncertain. V was pared by 3 bases and J by 5 bases, with 16 bases between. There are 15 residues in the CDR3. Germline V gene data show CDR1 as SGHTA and CDR2 as FQGNSA. This CDR3 reads CASSFDPGRWETQYF. The CDR3 bases are TGTGCCAGCAGCTTTGATCCCGGTCGGTGGGAGACCCAGTACTTC. The full variable domain, its missing parts supplied by reference TRBV7-2 and TRBJ2-5, is GAGVSQSPSNKVTEKGKDVELRCDPISGHTALYWYRQSLGQGLEFLIYFQGNSAPDKSGLPSDRFSAERTGGSVSTLTIQRTQQEDSAVYLCASSFDPGRWETQYFGPGTRLLVL.

This clonotype was detected a few times. This chain links TRBV4-3 with TRBJ1-3; the D is unclear. The CDR3 extends over 18 amino acids. V shed 0 bases and J shed 2 bases, with 17 bases lying between them. Germline assignment: CDR1 LGHNA and CDR2 YSLEER. CDR3 residues: CASSQDVGIGVAGNTIYF. DNA for the CDR3: TGCGCCAGCAGCCAAGACGTCGGAATCGGCGTGGCTGGAAACACCATATATTTT.

On this clonotype itself: This sequence may be a read error, since a much larger clone differs from it by one base. This rearrangement joins TRBV7-2 to TRBJ1-4, with 7 positions matching TRBD1. V lost 4 bases and J lost 8; bases outside the gene matches: 16. CDR3 length: 17 amino acids. Germline CDR1 and CDR2: SGHTA and FQGNSA. In DNA, the CDR3 is TGTGCCAGCAGCTCCCTGGGGCCGACAGGGCCCGTAGAAAAACTGTTTTTT. Protein: CASSSLGPTGPVEKLFF.

V gene TRBV20-1 combines with J gene TRBJ2-5; D ambiguous. Per germline, CDR1 DFQATT and CDR2 SNEGSKA (reference sequence). Trimming took 5 bases from V and 9 from J, leaving 19 bases between them. The CDR3 length is 13 residues. CDR3 amino acids: CSAAAEGPGAQYF. DNA of the CDR3: TGCAGTGCTGCCGCGGAAGGGCCTGGGGCCCAGTACTTC.